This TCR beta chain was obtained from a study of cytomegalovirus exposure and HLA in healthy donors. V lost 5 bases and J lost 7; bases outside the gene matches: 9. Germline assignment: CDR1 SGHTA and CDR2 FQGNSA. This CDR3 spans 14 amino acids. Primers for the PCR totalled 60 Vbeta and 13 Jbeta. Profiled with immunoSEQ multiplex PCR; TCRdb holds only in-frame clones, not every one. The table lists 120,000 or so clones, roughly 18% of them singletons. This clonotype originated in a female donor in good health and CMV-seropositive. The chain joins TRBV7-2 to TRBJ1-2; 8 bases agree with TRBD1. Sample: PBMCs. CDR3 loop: CASSPQDRGSGYTF. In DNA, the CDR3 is TGTGCCAGCAGCCCACAAGACAGGGGTTCTGGCTACACCTTC.